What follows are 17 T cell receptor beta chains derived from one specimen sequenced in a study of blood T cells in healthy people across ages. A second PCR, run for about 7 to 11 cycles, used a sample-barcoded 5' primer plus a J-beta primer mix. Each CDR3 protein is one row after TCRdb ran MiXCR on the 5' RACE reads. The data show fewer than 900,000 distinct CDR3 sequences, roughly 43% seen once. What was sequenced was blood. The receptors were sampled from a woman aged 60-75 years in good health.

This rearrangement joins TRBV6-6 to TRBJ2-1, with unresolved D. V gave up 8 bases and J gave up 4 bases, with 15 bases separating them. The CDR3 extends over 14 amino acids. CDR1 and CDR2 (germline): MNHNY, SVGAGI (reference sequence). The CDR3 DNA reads TGTGCCAGCGCCCCAGTGGCAGTTTACAATGAGCAGTTCTTC. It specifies CASAPVAVYNEQFF.

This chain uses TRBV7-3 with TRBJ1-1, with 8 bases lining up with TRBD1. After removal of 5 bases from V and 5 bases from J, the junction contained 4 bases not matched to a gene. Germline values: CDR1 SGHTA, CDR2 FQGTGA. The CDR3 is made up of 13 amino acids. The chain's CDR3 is CASSPDRETEAFF. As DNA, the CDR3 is TGTGCCAGCAGCCCGGACAGGGAGACTGAAGCTTTCTTT.

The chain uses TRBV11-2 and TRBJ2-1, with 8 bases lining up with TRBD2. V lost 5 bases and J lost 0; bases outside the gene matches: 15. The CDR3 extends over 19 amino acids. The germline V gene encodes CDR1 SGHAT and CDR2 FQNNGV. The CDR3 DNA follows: TGTGCCAGCAGCGCCCGGGGGGGGGCCGTATCGAGCTCCTACAATGAGCAGTTCTTC. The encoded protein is CASSARGGAVSSSYNEQFF.

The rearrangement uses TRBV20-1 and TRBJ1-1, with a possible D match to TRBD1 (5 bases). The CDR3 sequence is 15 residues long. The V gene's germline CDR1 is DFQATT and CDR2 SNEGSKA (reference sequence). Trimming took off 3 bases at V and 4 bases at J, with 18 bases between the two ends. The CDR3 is CSASPSRNQGTEAFF. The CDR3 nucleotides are TGCAGTGCTAGCCCCAGTCGCAACCAGGGCACTGAAGCTTTCTTT.

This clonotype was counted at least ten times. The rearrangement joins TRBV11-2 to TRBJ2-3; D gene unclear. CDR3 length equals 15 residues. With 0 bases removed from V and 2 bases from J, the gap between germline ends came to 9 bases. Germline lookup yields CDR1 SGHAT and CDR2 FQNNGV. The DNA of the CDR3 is TGTGCCAGCAGCTTAGACGGTGGGGTCACAGATACGCAGTATTTT. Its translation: CASSLDGGVTDTQYF.

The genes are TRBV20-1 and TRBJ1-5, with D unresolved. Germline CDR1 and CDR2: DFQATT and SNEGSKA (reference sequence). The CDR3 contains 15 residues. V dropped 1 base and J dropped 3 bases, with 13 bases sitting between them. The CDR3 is CSARAGTAYNQPQHF. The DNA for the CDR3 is TGCAGTGCTAGAGCTGGAACAGCGTACAATCAGCCCCAGCATTTT.

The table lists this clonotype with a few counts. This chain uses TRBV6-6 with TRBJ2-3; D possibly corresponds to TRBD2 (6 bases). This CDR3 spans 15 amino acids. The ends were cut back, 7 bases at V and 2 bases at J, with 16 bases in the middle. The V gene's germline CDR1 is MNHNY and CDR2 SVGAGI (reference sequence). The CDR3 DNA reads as TGTGCCAGCACCAGTCAAGGCGGGACCACAGATACGCAGTATTTT. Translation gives CASTSQGGTTDTQYF.

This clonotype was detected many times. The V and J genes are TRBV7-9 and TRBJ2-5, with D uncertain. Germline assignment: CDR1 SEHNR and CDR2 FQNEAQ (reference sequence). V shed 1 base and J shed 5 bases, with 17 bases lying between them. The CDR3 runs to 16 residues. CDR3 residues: CASSLEAPPLKETQYF. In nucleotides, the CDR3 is TGTGCCAGCAGCTTAGAGGCACCACCTCTGAAGGAGACCCAGTACTTC.

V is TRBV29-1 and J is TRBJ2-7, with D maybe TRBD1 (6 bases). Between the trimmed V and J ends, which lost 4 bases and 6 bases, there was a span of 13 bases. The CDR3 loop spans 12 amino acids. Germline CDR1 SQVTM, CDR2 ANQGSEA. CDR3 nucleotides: TGCAGCGTTGGTACTACAGGGATCGAGCAGTACTTC. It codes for CSVGTTGIEQYF.

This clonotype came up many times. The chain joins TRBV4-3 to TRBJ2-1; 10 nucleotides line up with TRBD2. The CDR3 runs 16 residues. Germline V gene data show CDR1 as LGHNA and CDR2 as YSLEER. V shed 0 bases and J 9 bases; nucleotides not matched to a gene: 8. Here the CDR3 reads CASSQEASGRLGEQFF. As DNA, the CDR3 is TGCGCCAGCAGCCAAGAAGCTAGCGGGAGACTCGGTGAGCAGTTCTTC.

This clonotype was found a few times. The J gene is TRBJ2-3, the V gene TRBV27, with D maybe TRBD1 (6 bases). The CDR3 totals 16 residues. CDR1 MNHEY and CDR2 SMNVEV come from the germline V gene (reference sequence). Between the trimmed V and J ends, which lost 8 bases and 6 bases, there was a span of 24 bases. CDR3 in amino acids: CASRRPQGLAMDTQYF. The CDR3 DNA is TGTGCCAGCCGGAGACCACAGGGTCTTGCGATGGATACGCAGTATTTT.

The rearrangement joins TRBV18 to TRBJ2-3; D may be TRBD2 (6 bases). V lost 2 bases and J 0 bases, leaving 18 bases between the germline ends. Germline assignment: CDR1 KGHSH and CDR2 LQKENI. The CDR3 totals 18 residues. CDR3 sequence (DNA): TGTGCCAGCTCACCATCAGGATCGCGGGGACGGAGCACAGATACGCAGTATTTT. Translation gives CASSPSGSRGRSTDTQYF.

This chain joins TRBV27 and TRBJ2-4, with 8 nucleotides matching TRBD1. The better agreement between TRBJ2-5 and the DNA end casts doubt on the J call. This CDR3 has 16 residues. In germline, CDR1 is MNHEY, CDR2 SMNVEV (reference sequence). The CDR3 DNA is TGTGCCAGCAGTTTATTTCCACAGGGGGGTGTAGAGACCCAGTACTTC. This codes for CASSLFPQGGVETQYF.

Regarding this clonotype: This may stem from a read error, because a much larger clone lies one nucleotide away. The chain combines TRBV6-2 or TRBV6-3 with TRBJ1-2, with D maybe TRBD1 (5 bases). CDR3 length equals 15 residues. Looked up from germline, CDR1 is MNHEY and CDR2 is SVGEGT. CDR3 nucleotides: TGTGCCAGCAGGACAGACAAACCTACTAACCATGGCTACACCTTC. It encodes CASRTDKPTNHGYTF.

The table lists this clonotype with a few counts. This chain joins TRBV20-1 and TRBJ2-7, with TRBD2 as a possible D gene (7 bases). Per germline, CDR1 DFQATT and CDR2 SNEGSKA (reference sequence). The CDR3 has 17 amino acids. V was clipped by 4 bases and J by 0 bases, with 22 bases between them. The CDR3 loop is CSANGGGGTDSSYEQYF. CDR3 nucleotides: TGCAGTGCTAATGGCGGGGGCGGGACTGATAGCTCCTACGAGCAGTACTTC.

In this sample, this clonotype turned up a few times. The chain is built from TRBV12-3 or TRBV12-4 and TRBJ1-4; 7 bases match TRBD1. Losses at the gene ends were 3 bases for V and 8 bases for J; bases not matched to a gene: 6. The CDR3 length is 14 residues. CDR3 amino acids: CASSFGQDKEKLFF. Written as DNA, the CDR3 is TGTGCCAGCAGTTTCGGACAGGATAAAGAAAAACTGTTTTTT.

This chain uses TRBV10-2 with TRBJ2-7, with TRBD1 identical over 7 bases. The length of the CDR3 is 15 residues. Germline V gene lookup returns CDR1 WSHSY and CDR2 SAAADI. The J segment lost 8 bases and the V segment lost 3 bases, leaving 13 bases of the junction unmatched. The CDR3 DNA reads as TGCGCCAGCAGTGAATACAGGGGAACCCCCGGCAAGCAGTACTTC. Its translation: CASSEYRGTPGKQYF.